Listed here are 19 T cell receptor beta chains from one sample, sequenced in a study of cytomegalovirus exposure and HLA in healthy donors. This PCR relied on a set of 60 Vbeta primers and 13 Jbeta primers. Profiled with immunoSEQ multiplex PCR; TCRdb holds only in-frame clones, not every one. The repertoire includes 35,000 to 50,000 clones, about half of them detected once, and under 6.5% sits in the top ten. Material for sequencing was PBMCs. The receptors originated from a man between 60 and 70 years old in good health and CMV-seronegative.

The V call is TRBV15, the J call TRBJ2-1, with 13 positions matching TRBD2. V lost 5 bases, J lost 4 bases, and 5 bases stayed unmatched. Germline V gives CDR1 LNHNV, CDR2 YYDKDF (reference sequence). The CDR3 length is 16 residues. This chain's CDR3 is CATSSGTSGTYNEQFF. For the CDR3, the DNA is TGTGCCACCAGCTCCGGGACTAGCGGGACTTACAATGAGCAGTTCTTC.

The chain recombines TRBV19 with TRBJ2-5; D is possibly TRBD2 (6 bases). The CDR3 runs 14 residues. Germline values: CDR1 LNHDA, CDR2 SQIVND (reference sequence). V was shortened by 5 bases and J by 1 base, with 11 bases between the two germline ends. CDR3 nucleotides: TGTGCCAGTAGTCTCCGGGGGATCCAAGAGACCCAGTACTTC. Translating it yields CASSLRGIQETQYF.

The genes are TRBV25-1 and TRBJ2-1; D is ambiguous. V was clipped by 4 bases and J by 1 base, with 8 bases between them. CDR1 MGHDK and CDR2 SYGVNS come from the germline V gene. The CDR3 loop spans 14 amino acids. This CDR3 is CASSGSWSYNEQFF. The CDR3 coding sequence is TGTGCCAGCAGTGGAAGCTGGTCCTACAATGAGCAGTTCTTC.

The chain is built from TRBV7-2 and TRBJ2-6, with 7 bases matching TRBD1. Germline V gene data show CDR1 as SGHTA and CDR2 as FQGNSA. Trimming took 4 bases from V and 2 from J; bases not matched to a gene: 2. CDR3 length: 15 residues. The CDR3 DNA is TGTGCCAGCAGCTCACAGGGGACTGGGGCCAACGTCCTGACTTTC. Translation: CASSSQGTGANVLTF.

The rearrangement links TRBV5-8 to TRBJ2-3; D is perhaps TRBD1 (6 bases). The V end was cut by 2 bases, the J end by 3 bases, with 13 bases between. Germline assignment: CDR1 SGHTS and CDR2 YDEGEE. The CDR3 runs 15 residues. This chain's CDR3 is CASSFGGRSTDTQYF. CDR3 DNA sequence: TGTGCCAGCAGCTTTGGGGGCAGATCGACAGATACGCAGTATTTT.

This chain uses TRBV30 with TRBJ2-1, with 13 bases that match TRBD2. Germline CDR1 GTSNPN, CDR2 SVGIG (reference sequence). The CDR3 is 16 residues long. J was trimmed by 8 bases and V by 3 bases; bases with no gene match: 10. CDR3 in amino acids: CAWSLGLAGALHEQFF. The CDR3 nucleotides read TGTGCCTGGAGCCTAGGACTAGCGGGGGCTTTGCATGAGCAGTTCTTC.

The genes are TRBV5-6 and TRBJ2-7, with TRBD2 identical over 7 bases. Per germline, CDR1 SGHDT and CDR2 YYEEEE. The CDR3 covers 15 residues. Losses at the gene ends were 0 bases for V and 7 bases for J; bases not matched to a gene: 10. CDR3 amino acids: CASSLGVVPGGEQYF. The CDR3 coding sequence is TGTGCCAGCAGCTTGGGGGTGGTCCCGGGGGGAGAGCAGTACTTC.

The genes are TRBV28 and TRBJ2-5; D might be TRBD2 (6 bases). CDR3 length: 15 residues. Germline CDR1 and CDR2: MDHEN and SYDVKM. With 1 base removed from V and 1 base from J, the gap between germline ends came to 10 bases. In DNA form, the CDR3 reads TGTGCCAGCAGTTTATCTGGAGGGTCCCAAGAGACCCAGTACTTC. It specifies CASSLSGGSQETQYF.

This clone was recorded once. V usage is TRBV5-3 and J usage is TRBJ2-7, with TRBD1 matching over 7 bases. Being an ORF, TRBV5-3 has a function that is uncertain. The CDR3 totals 18 residues. With 3 bases clipped from V and 0 bases from J, the junction kept 15 bases outside the gene matches. In DNA, the CDR3 is TGTGCCAGAAGCTGGCCGGGACAGTCCAATCTTAGCTCCTACGAGCAGTACTTC. The encoded protein is CARSWPGQSNLSSYEQYF.

This clone was counted between two and nine times. The V call is TRBV19, the J call TRBJ1-1; D is perhaps TRBD1 (6 bases). V gave up 10 bases and J gave up 3 bases, with 12 bases separating them. Germline assignment: CDR1 LNHDA and CDR2 SQIVND (reference sequence). This CDR3 has 12 residues. The CDR3, as DNA: TGTGCCACCGCAGGGGTGGACACTGAAGCTTTCTTT. It specifies CATAGVDTEAFF.

The J gene is TRBJ2-7, the V gene TRBV5-1; 8 bases match TRBD1. Unmatched junction bases numbered 9, after V lost 4 bases and J lost 6 bases. Germline V gives CDR1 SGHRS, CDR2 YFSETQ. This CDR3 comprises 14 residues. The chain's CDR3 is CASSPGTGGFEQYF. As DNA, the CDR3 is TGCGCCAGCAGCCCGGGGACAGGTGGGTTCGAGCAGTACTTC.

This rearrangement joins TRBV25-1 to TRBJ2-1; TRBD2 matches at 12 bases. With V trimmed by 4 bases and J by 7 bases, 5 bases remained unmatched. The CDR3 sequence is 15 residues long. Germline CDR1 is MGHDK and CDR2 is SYGVNS. The CDR3 DNA follows: TGTGCCAGCAGTGGGACTAGCGGGATTGGTAATGAGCAGTTCTTC. Amino acids: CASSGTSGIGNEQFF. Full variable domain (missing parts from reference TRBV25-1 and TRBJ2-1): EADIYQTPRYLVIGTGKKITLECSQTMGHDKMYWYQQDPGMELHLIHYSYGVNSTEKGDLSSESTVSRIRTEHFPLTLESARPSHTSQYLCASSGTSGIGNEQFFGPGTRLTVL.

The chain combines TRBV14 with TRBJ2-1, with D unresolved. V lost 6 bases, J lost 7 bases, and 7 bases lay in between. Looked up from germline, CDR1 is SGHDN and CDR2 is FVKESK. The CDR3 loop spans 11 amino acids. This CDR3 reads CASSVRNEQFF. The CDR3 region has the DNA TGTGCCAGCAGTGTCAGAAATGAGCAGTTCTTC.

This clone was seen more than once but under ten times. The rearrangement joins TRBV5-1 to TRBJ2-1; maybe TRBD2 (5 bases). Germline lookup yields CDR1 SGHRS and CDR2 YFSETQ. CDR3 size: 14 residues. Trimming cost V 0 bases and J 5 bases, with 9 bases left between them. The CDR3 spells CASSLASEDNEQFF. The CDR3 coding sequence is TGCGCCAGCAGCTTGGCCTCGGAGGACAATGAGCAGTTCTTC. The variable domain in full, completed from reference TRBV5-1 and TRBJ2-1, reads KAGVTQTPRYLIKTRGQQVTLSCSPISGHRSVSWYQQTPGQGLQFLFEYFSETQRNKGNFPGRFSGRQFSNSRSEMNVSTLELGDSALYLCASSLASEDNEQFFGPGTRLTVL.

This clone was counted between two and nine times. The chain recombines TRBV5-4 with TRBJ2-1; 8 nucleotides align to TRBD2. The length of the CDR3 is 16 residues. The germline V gene has CDR1 SGHNT and CDR2 YYREEE (reference sequence). With 0 bases clipped from V and 7 bases from J, the junction kept 9 bases outside the gene matches. DNA of the CDR3: TGTGCCAGCAGCTTGGTCACGGGAGGGCGGGGTAATGAGCAGTTCTTC. Translated, it gives CASSLVTGGRGNEQFF. The whole variable domain, remainder taken from reference TRBV5-4 and TRBJ2-1, is ETGVTQSPTHLIKTRGQQVTLRCSSQSGHNTVSWYQQALGQGPQFIFQYYREEENGRGNFPPRFSGLQFPNYSSELNVNALELDDSALYLCASSLVTGGRGNEQFFGPGTRLTVL.

This clone appeared a few times. This chain's CDR3 is CASSLSTGNQPQHF. The CDR3 coding sequence is TGCGCCAGCAGCTTGTCTACCGGGAATCAGCCCCAGCATTTT. This sequence joins TRBV5-1 and TRBJ1-5, with D unclear. Germline V gene data show CDR1 as SGHRS and CDR2 as YFSETQ. This CDR3 has 14 amino acids. The V and J ends lost 1 base and 4 bases respectively, with 9 bases between them.

V gene TRBV10-2 combines with J gene TRBJ1-1; D is uncertain. Germline-derived CDR1 and CDR2 are WSHSY and SAAADI. The CDR3 is 13 residues long. Trimming stripped 3 bases from V and 2 bases from J, with 7 bases between. This CDR3 reads CASSDGINTEAFF. In nucleotides, the CDR3 is TGCGCCAGCAGTGACGGGATCAACACTGAAGCTTTCTTT.

The rearrangement links TRBV2 to TRBJ2-2; TRBD2 aligns across 10 bases. There are 15 residues in the CDR3. In germline, CDR1 is SNHLY, CDR2 FYNNEI. V lost 7 bases to trimming and J lost 6 bases; unmatched junction nucleotides: 8. The DNA for the CDR3 is TGTGCCAGCATTTCTGGGACTAGCGTAGCCGGGGAGCTGTTTTTT. Encoded protein: CASISGTSVAGELFF.

This clone was seen only a few times. V and J are TRBV6-5 and TRBJ1-5; 11 bases agree with TRBD1. Germline CDR1 MNHEY, CDR2 SVGAGI. V trimming: 6 bases; J trimming: 5 bases; junction bases outside the gene matches: 6. The CDR3 contains 15 residues. This CDR3 is CASRRTGGFDQPQHF. The CDR3 nucleotides read TGTGCCAGCAGACGGACAGGGGGCTTCGATCAGCCCCAGCATTTT.